These 23 T cell receptor beta chains originate from one sample sequenced in a study of blood T cell repertoires in COVID-19. The assay was immunoSEQ multiplex PCR, and TCRdb's table has in-frame clones only and misses some. The data show about 210,000 clones, with about nine tenths seen just once and around 4.8% held by the top ten. The specimen sequenced was peripheral blood. These receptors all stem from a woman aged 40 to 50 with acute or convalescent COVID-19.

The V gene is TRBV9, the J gene TRBJ1-1, with D uncertain. This CDR3 comprises 15 residues. Trimming shortened V by 0 bases and J by 0 bases, and 9 bases separated the two germline ends. CDR1 is SGDLS, CDR2 YYNGEE, per germline. The CDR3 reads CASSVGGGMNTEAFF. CDR3 bases: TGTGCCAGCAGCGTAGGTGGAGGGATGAACACTGAAGCTTTCTTT.

V usage is TRBV7-9 and J usage is TRBJ1-2, with no clear D. This CDR3 has 12 amino acids. Trimming removed 2 bases from V and 4 bases from J, with 5 bases in between. Per the germline V gene, CDR1 is SEHNR and CDR2 is FQNEAQ (reference sequence). CDR3 amino acids: CASSLPGYGYTF. The CDR3 nucleotides are TGTGCCAGCAGCTTACCGGGCTATGGCTACACCTTC.

CDR3 loop: CASSPLGTGDNEQFF. The CDR3 DNA is TGTGCCAGCTCACCACTCGGGACAGGGGACAATGAGCAGTTCTTC. The rearrangement joins TRBV18 to TRBJ2-1; 10 positions agree with TRBD1. Germline CDR1 is KGHSH and CDR2 is LQKENI. Trimming removed 1 base from V and 5 bases from J; junction bases left unmatched: 2. This CDR3 region has 15 residues.

The chain employs TRBV2 and TRBJ2-5, with TRBD1 matching over 7 bases. V dropped 3 bases and J dropped 2; count of bases not matched to a gene: 6. Germline assignment: CDR1 SNHLY and CDR2 FYNNEI. The CDR3 has 15 residues. CDR3 coding DNA: TGTGCCAGCAGTGAGAGGGGGCCCACACAAGAGACCCAGTACTTC. This sequence encodes CASSERGPTQETQYF.

The V gene is TRBV28, the J gene TRBJ1-2, with 8 bases lining up with TRBD1. Germline-derived CDR1 and CDR2 are MDHEN and SYDVKM. The CDR3 contains 13 residues. Trimming removed 7 bases from V and 7 bases from J; junction bases left unmatched: 8. CDR3 DNA: TGTGCCAGCAATCCAGGGGGCACAAGTGGCTACACCTTC. Translation gives CASNPGGTSGYTF.

The chain uses TRBV30 and TRBJ1-5; no firm D call. Germline CDR1 reads GTSNPN; CDR2 reads SVGIG (reference sequence). V was shortened by 1 base and J by 6 bases, with 10 bases between the two germline ends. This CDR3 region has 13 residues. The CDR3 nucleotides read TGTGCCTGGAGTGGGGGAGGAGGTCAGCCCCAGCATTTT. This codes for CAWSGGGGQPQHF.

This clone appeared once. V usage is TRBV5-1 and J usage is TRBJ2-5; TRBD2 matches 9 bases. This CDR3 comprises 16 residues. Germline lookup yields CDR1 SGHRS and CDR2 YFSETQ. V gave up 6 bases and J gave up 2 bases; unmatched junction bases: 11. The CDR3 sequence: CASNRGGAKGQETQYF. The CDR3 region has the DNA TGCGCCAGCAATCGCGGGGGGGCGAAGGGACAAGAGACCCAGTACTTC.

The chain joins TRBV5-3 to TRBJ2-3; 7 bases fit TRBD1. TRBV5-3 falls under the ORF class, with uncertain function. Germline trimming cut 4 bases from V and 3 bases from J; bases unmatched to any gene: 8. CDR3 length equals 15 residues. CDR3 in amino acids: CARSPTGTVTDTQYF. CDR3 nucleotides: TGTGCCAGAAGCCCGACAGGGACGGTAACAGATACGCAGTATTTT.

V gene TRBV12-3 or TRBV12-4 combines with J gene TRBJ1-2; D possibly corresponds to TRBD1 (6 bases). V shed 7 bases and J shed 7 bases, with 7 bases lying between them. The CDR3 covers 10 residues. As DNA, the CDR3 is TGTGCCAGCAAGGGGGTTGGCTACACCTTC. Its protein product is CASKGVGYTF.

This sequence joins TRBV6-4 and TRBJ2-5, with D hard to call. This CDR3 has 8 residues. The V end lost 9 bases, the J end lost 9 bases, and 5 bases lay between the germline ends. Germline values: CDR1 MRHNA, CDR2 SNTAGT. The CDR3 DNA is TGTGCCAGTCCAGCCCAGTACTTC. Translated, it gives CASPAQYF.

The chain employs TRBV4-1 and TRBJ1-1; 7 nucleotides match TRBD1. The CDR3 totals 13 residues. Losses at the gene ends were 3 bases for V and 6 bases for J; bases not matched to a gene: 4. CDR1 and CDR2 from the germline V gene are MGHRA and YSYEKL. The CDR3 nucleotides read TGCGCCAGCAGCCATTACGACAGGGCTGAAGCTTTCTTT. Amino acids: CASSHYDRAEAFF.

This rearrangement joins TRBV7-9 to TRBJ1-3, with D unclear. Trimming shortened V by 5 bases and J by 0 bases, and 11 bases separated the two germline ends. The CDR3 is 15 amino acids. CDR1 is SEHNR and CDR2 is FQNEAQ in the germline V gene (reference sequence). The CDR3 here is CASSEDGGSGNTIYF. In DNA, the CDR3 is TGTGCCAGCAGCGAAGACGGAGGCTCTGGAAACACCATATATTTT.

J is TRBJ1-5 and V is TRBV5-8, with 9 positions matching TRBD1. CDR3 size: 17 residues. The V gene's germline CDR1 is SGHTS and CDR2 YDEGEE. Trimming cost V 1 base and J 4 bases; bases outside gene matches: 9. CDR3 loop: CASSLSQGTGRNQPQHF. The DNA for the CDR3 is TGTGCCAGCAGCTTGTCCCAAGGGACAGGGAGAAATCAGCCCCAGCATTTT.

CDR3 amino acids: CASSQEGAYTEAFF. The CDR3 region has the DNA TGTGCCAGCAGCCAAGAGGGGGCCTACACTGAAGCTTTCTTT. The chain joins TRBV3-1 (or the pseudogene TRBV3-2) to TRBJ1-1; tentative D call: TRBD1 (6 bases). Germline loops: CDR1 LGHDT, CDR2 YNNKEL (reference sequence). Trimming cost V 0 bases and J 3 bases, with 8 bases left between them. The CDR3 sequence is 14 residues long.

The rearrangement links TRBV5-1 to TRBJ1-2; the D gene is possibly TRBD1 (5 bases). Germline CDR1 reads SGHRS; CDR2 reads YFSETQ. V dropped 4 bases and J dropped 7 bases, with 11 bases sitting between them. The CDR3 is made up of 12 amino acids. The CDR3 DNA follows: TGCGCCAGCAGCAGGGACTCCGGTGGCTACACCTTC. Its protein is CASSRDSGGYTF.

The V and J genes are TRBV5-5 and TRBJ1-2, with a tentative D call TRBD1 (6 bases). Trimming removed 2 bases at V and 8 bases at J, with 16 bases between. Germline CDR1 SGHKS, CDR2 YYEKEE (reference sequence). The CDR3 spans 14 residues. CDR3: CASSFYPGGQGYTF. DNA for the CDR3: TGTGCCAGCAGCTTTTACCCGGGGGGCCAGGGCTACACCTTC. The full variable domain, completed using reference TRBV5-5 and TRBJ1-2, is DAGVTQSPTHLIKTRGQQVTLRCSPISGHKSVSWYQQVLGQGPQFIFQYYEKEERGRGNFPDRFSARQFPNYSSELNVNALLLGDSALYLCASSFYPGGQGYTFGSGTRLTVV.

The rearrangement uses TRBV27 and TRBJ2-7, with TRBD2 identical over 10 bases. Germline lookup yields CDR1 MNHEY and CDR2 SMNVEV (reference sequence). V was pared by 8 bases and J by 1 base, with 11 bases of the junction left unmatched. This CDR3 is 16 amino acids long. The CDR3 DNA follows: TGTGCCAGCTCACCCGGAAGGACTAGCGGTTCCTACGAGCAGTACGTC. This gives the protein CASSPGRTSGSYEQYV.

The chain combines TRBV7-9 with TRBJ2-1; D is possibly TRBD1 (6 bases). Germline V gene sequence: CDR1 SEHNR, CDR2 FQNEAQ (reference sequence). The CDR3 spans 14 residues. Between the trimmed V and J ends, which lost 4 bases and 7 bases, there was a span of 14 bases. Here the CDR3 reads CASSYPDRQNEQFF. The CDR3 DNA reads as TGTGCCAGCAGCTACCCGGACAGACAAAATGAGCAGTTCTTC.

The rearrangement uses TRBV27 and TRBJ2-2, with D uncertain. Trimming shortened V by 6 bases and J by 2 bases, and 7 bases separated the two germline ends. Germline-derived CDR1 and CDR2 are MNHEY and SMNVEV (reference sequence). The CDR3 covers 13 residues. The CDR3, as DNA: TGTGCCAGCAGCCCCAGTAACACCGGGGAGCTGTTTTTT. Translating it yields CASSPSNTGELFF.

The V call is TRBV6-2 or TRBV6-3, the J call TRBJ2-7; the D gene is possibly TRBD2 (6 bases). Trimming shortened V by 2 bases and J by 6 bases, and 8 bases separated the two germline ends. The V gene's germline CDR1 is MNHEY and CDR2 SVGEGT. The CDR3 is 12 amino acids. CDR3 sequence (DNA): TGTGCCAGCAGTTACGCGGGGCGCGAGCAGTACGTC. This encodes CASSYAGREQYV.

The CDR3 loop reads CASSTPPGQGARTEAFF. The CDR3 region has the DNA TGTGCCAGTAGTACGCCCCCGGGACAGGGGGCGCGCACTGAAGCTTTCTTT. This rearrangement joins TRBV19 to TRBJ1-1; 12 nucleotides line up with TRBD1. CDR3 length: 17 residues. Germline loops: CDR1 LNHDA, CDR2 SQIVND (reference sequence). After removal of 4 bases from V and 4 bases from J, the junction contained 10 bases not matched to a gene.

This clone was detected only a few times. V gene TRBV28 combines with J gene TRBJ2-1; D gene ambiguous. V was trimmed by 1 base and J by 6 bases, leaving 7 bases between them. Germline V gene data show CDR1 as MDHEN and CDR2 as SYDVKM. The CDR3 totals 13 residues. The CDR3 nucleotides read TGTGCCAGCAGTTTATCCGCGGTCAATGAGCAGTTCTTC. This sequence encodes CASSLSAVNEQFF.

The chain couples TRBV3-1 (or the pseudogene TRBV3-2) to TRBJ1-4; D unresolved. Trimming removed 5 bases from V and 7 bases from J, with 14 bases in between. This CDR3 has 14 residues. Per germline, CDR1 LGHDT and CDR2 YNNKEL (reference sequence). The CDR3 nucleotides are TGTGCCAGCAGCGCCACGCAGGCGTCTGAAAAACTGTTTTTT. This gives the protein CASSATQASEKLFF.